This T cell receptor (beta chain) originates from a study of blood T cell repertoires in COVID-19. Study information: From T cells, B-cell-depleted T cells, or PBMCs came the material, which was cDNA or gDNA.

As to this clone: This sample includes further DNA sequences coding for the same CDR3.

From germline, CDR1 is SGHTA and CDR2 FQGNSA. This CDR3 is 14 amino acids long. The junction had 4 bases not matched to a gene; V was cut back by 5 bases and J by 6 bases. Sequencing used immunoSEQ multiplex PCR; TCRdb keeps in-frame clones, though not all of them. The sample lists hundreds of thousands of clones, 81% occurring once. The receptor was isolated from a woman aged 80 or over with COVID-19, enrolled during active disease. The sample was peripheral blood. The chain uses TRBV7-2 and TRBJ1-6; 7 positions match TRBD1. CDR3 protein: CASSKGQLNSPLHF. The CDR3 nucleotides read TGTGCCAGCAGCAAGGGACAGCTTAATTCACCCCTCCACTTT.